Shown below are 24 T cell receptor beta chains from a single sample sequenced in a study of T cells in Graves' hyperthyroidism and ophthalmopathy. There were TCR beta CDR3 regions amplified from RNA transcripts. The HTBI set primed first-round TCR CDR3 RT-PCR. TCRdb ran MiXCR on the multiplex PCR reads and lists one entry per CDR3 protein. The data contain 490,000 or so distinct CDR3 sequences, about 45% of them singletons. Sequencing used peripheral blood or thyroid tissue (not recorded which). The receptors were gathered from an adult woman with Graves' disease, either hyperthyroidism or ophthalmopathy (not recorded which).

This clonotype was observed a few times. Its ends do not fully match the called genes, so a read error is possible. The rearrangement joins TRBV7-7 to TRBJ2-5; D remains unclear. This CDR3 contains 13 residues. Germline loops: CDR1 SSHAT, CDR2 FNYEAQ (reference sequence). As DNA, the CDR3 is TGTGCTAGCAGCCTGGACGAGGAGGAGACCCAGTACTTC. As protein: CASSLDEEETQYF.

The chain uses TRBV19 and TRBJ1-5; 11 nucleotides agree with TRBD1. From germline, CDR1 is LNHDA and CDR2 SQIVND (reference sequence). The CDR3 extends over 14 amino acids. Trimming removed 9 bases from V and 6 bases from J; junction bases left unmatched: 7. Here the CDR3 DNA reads TGTGCCAGCAAACGGGACAGGGGGGTTCAGCCCCAGCATTTT. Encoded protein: CASKRDRGVQPQHF.

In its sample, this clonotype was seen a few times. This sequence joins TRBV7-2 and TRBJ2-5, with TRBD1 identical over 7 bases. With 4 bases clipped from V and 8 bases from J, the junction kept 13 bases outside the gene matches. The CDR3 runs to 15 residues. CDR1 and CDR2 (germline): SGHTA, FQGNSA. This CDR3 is CASSSAGQAKNTQYF. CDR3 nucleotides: TGTGCCAGCAGCTCTGCCGGACAGGCGAAGAATACCCAGTACTTC.

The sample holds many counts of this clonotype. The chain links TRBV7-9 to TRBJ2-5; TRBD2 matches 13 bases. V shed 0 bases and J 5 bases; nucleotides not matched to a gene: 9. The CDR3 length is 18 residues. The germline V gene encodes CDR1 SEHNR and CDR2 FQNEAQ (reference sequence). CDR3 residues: CASSLAGGLAGRTETQYF. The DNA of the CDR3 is TGTGCCAGCAGCTTAGCTGGGGGACTAGCGGGACGCACCGAGACCCAGTACTTC.

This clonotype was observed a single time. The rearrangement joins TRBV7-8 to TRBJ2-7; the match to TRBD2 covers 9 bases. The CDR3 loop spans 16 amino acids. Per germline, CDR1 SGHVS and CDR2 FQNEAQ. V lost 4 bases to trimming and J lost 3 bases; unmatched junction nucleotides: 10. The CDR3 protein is CASSSLVAGDIYEQYF. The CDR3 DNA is TGTGCCAGCAGCTCCCTCGTAGCGGGGGATATCTACGAGCAGTACTTC.

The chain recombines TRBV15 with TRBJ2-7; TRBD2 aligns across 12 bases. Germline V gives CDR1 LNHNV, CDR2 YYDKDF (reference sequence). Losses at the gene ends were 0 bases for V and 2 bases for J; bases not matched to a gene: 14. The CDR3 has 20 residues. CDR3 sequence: CATSRDGRLAGVSPTYEQYF. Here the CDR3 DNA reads TGTGCCACCAGCAGAGATGGCAGACTAGCGGGAGTTTCCCCAACCTACGAGCAGTACTTC.

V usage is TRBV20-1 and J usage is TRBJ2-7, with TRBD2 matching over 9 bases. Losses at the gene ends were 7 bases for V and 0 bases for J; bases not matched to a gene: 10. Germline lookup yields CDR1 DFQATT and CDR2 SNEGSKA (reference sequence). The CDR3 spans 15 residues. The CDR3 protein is CSVPRATSGSYEQYF. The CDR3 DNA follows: TGCAGTGTCCCTCGTGCGACTAGCGGCTCCTACGAGCAGTACTTC.

The CDR3 DNA reads as TGTGCCATCAGTGAGTCGCGGGACCAAGAGACCCAGTACTTC. This gives the protein CAISESRDQETQYF. The V call is TRBV10-3, the J call TRBJ2-5, with D maybe TRBD2 (5 bases). V shed 0 bases and J shed 0 bases, with 5 bases lying between them. This CDR3 spans 14 amino acids. Germline V gene data show CDR1 as ENHRY and CDR2 as SYGVKD.

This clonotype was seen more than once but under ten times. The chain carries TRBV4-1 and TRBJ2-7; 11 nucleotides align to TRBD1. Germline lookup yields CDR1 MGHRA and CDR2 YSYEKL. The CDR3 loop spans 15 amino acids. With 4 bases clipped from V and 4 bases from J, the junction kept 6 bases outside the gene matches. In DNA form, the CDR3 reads TGCGCCAGCAGCCGGACAGGGGGCGCGTATTACGAGCAGTACTTC. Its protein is CASSRTGGAYYEQYF.

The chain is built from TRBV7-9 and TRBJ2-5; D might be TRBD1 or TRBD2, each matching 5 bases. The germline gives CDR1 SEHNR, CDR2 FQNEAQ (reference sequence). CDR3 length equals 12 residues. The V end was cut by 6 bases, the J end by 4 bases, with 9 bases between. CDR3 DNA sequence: TGTGCCAGCAGTTGGGGGATAGAGACCCAGTACTTC. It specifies CASSWGIETQYF.

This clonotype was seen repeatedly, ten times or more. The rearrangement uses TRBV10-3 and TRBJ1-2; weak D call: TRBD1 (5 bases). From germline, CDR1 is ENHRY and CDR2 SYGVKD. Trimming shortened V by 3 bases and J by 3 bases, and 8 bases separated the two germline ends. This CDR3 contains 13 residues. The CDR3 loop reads CAISDREDYGYTF. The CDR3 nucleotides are TGTGCCATCAGTGACAGGGAGGACTATGGCTACACCTTC.

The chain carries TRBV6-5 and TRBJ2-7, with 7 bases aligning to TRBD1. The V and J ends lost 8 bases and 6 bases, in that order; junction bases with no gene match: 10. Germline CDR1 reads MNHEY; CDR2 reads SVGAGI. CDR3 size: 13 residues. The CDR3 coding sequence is TGTGCCAGCTATCGGACAGGCGAGAGCGAGCAGTACTTC. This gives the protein CASYRTGESEQYF.

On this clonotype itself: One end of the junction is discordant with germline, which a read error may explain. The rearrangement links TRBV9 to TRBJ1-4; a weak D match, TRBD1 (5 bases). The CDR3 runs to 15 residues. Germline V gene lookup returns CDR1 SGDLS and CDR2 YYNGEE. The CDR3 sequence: CANSVTGATNEKLFF. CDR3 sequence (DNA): TGTGCCAACAGCGTAACGGGGGCAACTAATGAAAAACTGTTTTTT.

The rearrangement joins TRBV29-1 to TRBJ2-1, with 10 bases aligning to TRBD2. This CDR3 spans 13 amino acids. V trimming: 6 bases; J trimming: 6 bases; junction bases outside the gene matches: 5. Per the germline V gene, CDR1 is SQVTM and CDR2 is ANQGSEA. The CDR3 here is CSVGTSAGNEQFF. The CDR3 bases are TGCAGCGTCGGGACTAGCGCCGGCAATGAGCAGTTCTTC.

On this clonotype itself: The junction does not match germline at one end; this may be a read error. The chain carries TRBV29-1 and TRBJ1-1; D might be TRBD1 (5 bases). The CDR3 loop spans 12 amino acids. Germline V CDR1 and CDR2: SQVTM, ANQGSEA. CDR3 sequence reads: CSVEGGDTVAFF. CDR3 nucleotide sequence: TGCAGCGTTGAAGGGGGCGACACTGTAGCTTTCTTT.

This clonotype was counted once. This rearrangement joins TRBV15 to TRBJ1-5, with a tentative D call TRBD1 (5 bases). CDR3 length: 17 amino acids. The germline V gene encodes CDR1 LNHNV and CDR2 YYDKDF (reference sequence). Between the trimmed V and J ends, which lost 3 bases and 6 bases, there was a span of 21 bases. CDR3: CATSSLGQVQGGQPQHF. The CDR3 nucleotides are TGTGCCACCAGCAGCTTGGGGCAGGTCCAGGGCGGTCAGCCCCAGCATTTT. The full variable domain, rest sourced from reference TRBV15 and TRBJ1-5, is DAMVIQNPRYQVTQFGKPVTLSCSQTLNHNVMYWYQQKSSQAPKLLFHYYDKDFNNEADTPDNFQSRRPNTSFCFLDIRSPGLGDTAMYLCATSSLGQVQGGQPQHFGDGTRLSIL.

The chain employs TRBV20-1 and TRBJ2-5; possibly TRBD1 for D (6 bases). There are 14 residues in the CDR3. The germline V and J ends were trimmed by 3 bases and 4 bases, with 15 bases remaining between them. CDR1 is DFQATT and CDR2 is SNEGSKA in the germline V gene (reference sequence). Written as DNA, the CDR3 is TGCAGTGCTAGGGCCGCAGGGGTGGGAGAGACCCAGTACTTC. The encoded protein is CSARAAGVGETQYF.

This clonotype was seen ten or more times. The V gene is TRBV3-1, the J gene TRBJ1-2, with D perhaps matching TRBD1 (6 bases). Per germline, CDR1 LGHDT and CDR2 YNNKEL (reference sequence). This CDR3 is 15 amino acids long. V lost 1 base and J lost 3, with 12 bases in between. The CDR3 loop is CASSQANREDYGYTF. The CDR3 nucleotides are TGTGCCAGCAGCCAAGCCAACAGGGAGGACTATGGCTACACCTTC.

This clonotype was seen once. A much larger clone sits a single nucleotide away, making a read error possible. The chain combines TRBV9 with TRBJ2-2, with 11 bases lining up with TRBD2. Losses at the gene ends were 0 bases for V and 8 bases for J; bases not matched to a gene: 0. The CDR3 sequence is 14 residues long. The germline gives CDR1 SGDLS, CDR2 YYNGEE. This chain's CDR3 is CASSVGLAGGELFF. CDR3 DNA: TGTGCCAGCAGCGTAGGACTAGCGGGAGGGGAGCTGTTTTTT.

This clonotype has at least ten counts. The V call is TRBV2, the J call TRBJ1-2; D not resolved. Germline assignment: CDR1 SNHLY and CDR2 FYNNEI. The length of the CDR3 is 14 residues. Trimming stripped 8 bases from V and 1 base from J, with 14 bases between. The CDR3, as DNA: TGTGCCAGCTCCCAATTGGCGATTAACTATGGCTACACCTTC. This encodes CASSQLAINYGYTF.

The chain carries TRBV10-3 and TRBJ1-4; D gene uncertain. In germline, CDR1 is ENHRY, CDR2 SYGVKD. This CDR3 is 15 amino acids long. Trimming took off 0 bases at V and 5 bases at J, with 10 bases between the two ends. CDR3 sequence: CAISESRQLNEKLFF. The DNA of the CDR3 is TGTGCCATCAGTGAGTCGCGGCAGCTCAATGAAAAACTGTTTTTT.

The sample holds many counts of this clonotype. CDR3 region: CASSLEGQLTEAFF. As DNA, the CDR3 is TGCGCCAGCAGCTTGGAGGGACAGTTGACTGAAGCTTTCTTT. The chain recombines TRBV5-1 with TRBJ1-1, with 7 bases aligning to TRBD1. This CDR3 has 14 residues. The ends lost 0 bases at V and 5 bases at J; junction bases unmatched: 4. The germline CDR1 and CDR2 sequences are SGHRS and YFSETQ.

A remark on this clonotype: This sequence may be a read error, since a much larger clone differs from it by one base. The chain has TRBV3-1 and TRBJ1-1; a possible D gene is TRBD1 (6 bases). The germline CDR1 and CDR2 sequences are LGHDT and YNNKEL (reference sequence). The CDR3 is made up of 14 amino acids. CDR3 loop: CAGSRTQGNTEAFF. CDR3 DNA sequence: TGTGCCGGCAGCCGGACACAGGGGAACACTGAAGCTTTCTTT.

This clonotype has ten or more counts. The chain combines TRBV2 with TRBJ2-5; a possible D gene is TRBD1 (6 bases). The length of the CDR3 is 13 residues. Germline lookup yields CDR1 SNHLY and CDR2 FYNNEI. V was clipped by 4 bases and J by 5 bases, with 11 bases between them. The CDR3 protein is CASSVGQMETQYF. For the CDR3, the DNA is TGTGCCAGCAGTGTGGGACAAATGGAGACCCAGTACTTC. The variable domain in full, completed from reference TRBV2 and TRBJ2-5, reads EPEVTQTPSHQVTQMGQEVILRCVPISNHLYFYWYRQILGQKVEFLVSFYNNEISEKSEIFDDQFSVERPDGSNFTLKIRSTKLEDSAMYFCASSVGQMETQYFGPGTRLLVL.